The 10 T cell receptor beta chains given below trace back to one sample, sequenced in a study of T cells in Graves' hyperthyroidism and ophthalmopathy. The TCR beta CDR3 regions underwent amplification using RNA transcripts as the source. Initially, a first-round RT-PCR of the TCR CDR3 employed the HTBI primer set. Using its own MiXCR run on the multiplex PCR reads, TCRdb lists one record per CDR3 protein. The table includes 270,000 or so distinct CDR3 sequences, around a quarter detected once. The sample taken for sequencing was blood. The receptors come from a man aged 40-55 years with Graves' hyperthyroidism that later progressed to Graves' ophthalmopathy.

This clonotype was detected many times. The chain links TRBV6-5 to TRBJ2-7; D remains ambiguous. This CDR3 region has 14 residues. Germline CDR1 and CDR2: MNHEY and SVGAGI. Trimming pared 5 bases from V and 1 base from J, leaving 12 bases between. The CDR3 region has the DNA TGTGCCAGCAGTCCGCCCCTAGATTCCTACGAGCAGTACTTC. Translating gives CASSPPLDSYEQYF.

In its sample, this clonotype was seen many times. The gene calls are TRBV7-3 and TRBJ2-7, with 14 bases matching TRBD2. J was trimmed by 1 base and V by 2 bases; bases with no gene match: 1. This CDR3 has 16 amino acids. Germline CDR1 is SGHTA and CDR2 is FQGTGA. CDR3 residues: CASSLGTSGGSYEQYF. The CDR3 DNA sequence: TGTGCCAGCAGCTTAGGGACTAGCGGGGGTTCCTACGAGCAGTACTTC.

V gene TRBV11-2 combines with J gene TRBJ2-2; 12 bases agree with TRBD2. The CDR3 contains 16 residues. In germline, CDR1 is SGHAT, CDR2 FQNNGV. Losses at the gene ends were 5 bases for V and 8 bases for J; bases not matched to a gene: 9. The CDR3 here is CASSPGLAGPMGELFF. The CDR3 coding sequence is TGTGCCAGCAGCCCCGGACTAGCGGGGCCTATGGGGGAGCTGTTTTTT.

This clonotype was recorded at least ten times. The chain is built from TRBV7-2 and TRBJ2-7; 7 bases fit TRBD2. The length of the CDR3 is 12 residues. Germline CDR1 is SGHTA and CDR2 is FQGNSA. V shed 5 bases, J shed 7 bases, and the junction held 5 bases outside the gene matches. In DNA, the CDR3 is TGTGCCAGCAGCGTGGCGGGGGTTGAGCAGTACTTC. Encoded protein: CASSVAGVEQYF.

This clonotype was observed once. This chain uses TRBV28 with TRBJ1-1, with D hard to call. V lost 8 bases and J 1 base, leaving 8 bases between the germline ends. This CDR3 is 12 amino acids long. Germline-derived CDR1 and CDR2 are MDHEN and SYDVKM. Written as DNA, the CDR3 is TGTGCCAGCCAGGTAGCGAACACTGAAGCTTTCTTT. Translated: CASQVANTEAFF.

Ten or more counts support this clonotype. This chain connects TRBV6-1 to TRBJ1-5; the match to TRBD1 covers 8 bases. V dropped 2 bases and J dropped 0; count of bases not matched to a gene: 3. This CDR3 is 16 amino acids long. Germline CDR1 and CDR2: MNHNS and SASEGT. CDR3 amino acids: CASSERGQVSNQPQHF. The CDR3 DNA reads as TGTGCCAGCAGTGAACGGGGACAGGTTAGCAATCAGCCCCAGCATTTT.

This clonotype has ten or more counts. The gene calls are TRBV9 and TRBJ1-2; D is ambiguous. Trimming took off 4 bases at V and 1 base at J, with 14 bases between the two ends. Germline assignment: CDR1 SGDLS and CDR2 YYNGEE. CDR3 length equals 15 residues. This CDR3 reads CASSPTPGLNYGYTF. The DNA of the CDR3 is TGTGCCAGCAGCCCCACCCCGGGCCTTAACTATGGCTACACCTTC.

The V and J genes are TRBV28 and TRBJ1-2, with 12 bases matching TRBD1. Germline lookup yields CDR1 MDHEN and CDR2 SYDVKM. This CDR3 comprises 17 residues. V shed 4 bases and J 6 bases; nucleotides not matched to a gene: 12. Written as DNA, the CDR3 is TGTGCCAGCAGTTCCTCGGGGACAGGGGGCGAGGGGAATGGCTACACCTTC. Amino acids: CASSSSGTGGEGNGYTF.

The gene calls are TRBV30 and TRBJ2-3; no definite D call. Trimming stripped 4 bases from V and 4 bases from J, with 15 bases between. The CDR3 is 14 residues long. Germline V gene data show CDR1 as GTSNPN and CDR2 as SVGIG (reference sequence). The CDR3 DNA reads as TGTGCCTGGACCCGAATCGGCAGCTCAGATACGCAGTATTTT. Residues: CAWTRIGSSDTQYF. The variable domain in full, completed from reference TRBV30 and TRBJ2-3, reads SQTIHQWPATLVQPVGSPLSLECTVEGTSNPNLYWYRQAAGRGLQLLFYSVGIGQISSEVPQNLSASRPQDRQFILSSKKLLLSDSGFYLCAWTRIGSSDTQYFGPGTRLTVL.

This clonotype was counted many times. The DNA for the CDR3 is TGTGCCAGCAGTTGGGGGATGCATGGCTACACCTTC. Encoded protein: CASSWGMHGYTF. This chain connects TRBV12-3 or TRBV12-4 to TRBJ1-2, with D tentatively TRBD1 (5 bases). This CDR3 contains 12 residues. Trimming stripped 4 bases from V and 6 bases from J, with 9 bases between.